The TCR beta chain under discussion was sequenced for a study of T cell responses to AZD1222 COVID-19 vaccine. The study's findings and limits: The reported proportion of spike-specific TCRs targeting unmutated variant regions was nearly half. Sampling captured repertoires only after the peak T cell response. Mostly white British, mostly female donors; authors suggested clonal diversity may be underestimated. Baseline antibody screening turned up just a handful of seropositive AZD1222 recipients.

For this clone: Its antigen is currently unknown.

TCRdb keeps only in-frame clones here, not all; method: immunoSEQ multiplex PCR. The repertoire consists of around 160,000 clones, with under 95% occurring once and the leading ten covering 1% to 1.5%. In germline, CDR1 is SGHRS, CDR2 YFSETQ. V lost 4 bases and J lost 11, with 19 bases in between. This CDR3 contains 14 residues. The input for sequencing was peripheral blood, taken 28 days after the second AZD1222 dose. This receptor was taken from an adult who received the AZD1222 COVID-19 vaccine. The rearrangement links TRBV5-1 to TRBJ1-5; possibly TRBD1 for D (6 bases). The CDR3 DNA sequence: TGCGCCAGCAGCGCAGGGGAGGCCCTTAGTGCCCAGCATTTT. This translates into CASSAGEALSAQHF.